This T cell receptor (beta chain) originates from a study of T-cell reconstitution after alpha-beta-depleted transplantation in children (TCRdb year 2016). For context, the study as a whole: Using TCR repertoire profiling, the study quantitatively followed how T-cell immune reconstitution unfolded in children after TCRalphabeta/CD19-depleted allogeneic hematopoietic cell transplantation.

Broad study findings and their caveats: In some patients, high TCRbeta diversity at day 60 was attributed to recipient T cells and intrathymic progenitors that had survived conditioning. About two months after transplant, the apparently early recovery of alphabetaT-cell counts reportedly depended on just several hundred clones that had expanded rapidly and came from non-depleted graft cells. Over the following months the frequencies of hyperexpanded clones went down, and after one year T-cell counts and TCRbeta diversity were mostly credited to newly produced T cells.

Reading the label with the study, this specimen's treatment or condition is: allogeneic hematopoietic cell transplantation with graft depleted of TCRalphabeta T cells and CD19 B cells. The children who served as transplant recipients had been given grafts of TCRalphabeta/CD19-depleted allogeneic hematopoietic cells. This clonotype was observed at least ten times. Which antigen it targets is not known. No base qualities exist here, and no much larger clone lies one base off it. The library was built by means of PCR. Sequencer: Illumina HiSeq 2500. To normalize quantification of the TCRbeta repertoire, the TCR libraries were built with molecular barcoding that relied on unique molecular identifiers. The raw public reads went through TCRdb reprocessing: fastp at Q25, MiXCR clone calling, in-frame beta chains kept. Each CDR3 protein gets just one entry, which takes the most common genes and DNA from the rows behind it. Counted in this sample were about 160,000 distinct CDR3 sequences; more than 9.5% of them appeared once. Less than 15% of the sample comes from the top ten.

Here V drops 5 bases and J drops 4 bases, and the junction holds 3 bases not matched to any gene. Based on the germline V gene, the CDR1 and CDR2 sequences are MNHNS and SASEGT. From its cysteine to its phenylalanine, the CDR3 spans 14 amino acids. Just the 42-base CDR3 DNA is kept, in frame starting at base 1. The sample here was PBMCs, taken before TCRalphabeta/CD19-depleted stem cell transplant. This TCR came from a boy aged 2 to 10 with acute myeloid leukemia, due to receive a stem cell transplant. The sequence is built from TRBV6-1 and TRBJ2-2; 8 of the junction bases match TRBD2. Here the CDR3 is given as CASSPRGGTGELFF. The nucleotide sequence is given as TGTGCCAGCAGTCCACGGGGGGGCACCGGGGAGCTGTTTTTT.